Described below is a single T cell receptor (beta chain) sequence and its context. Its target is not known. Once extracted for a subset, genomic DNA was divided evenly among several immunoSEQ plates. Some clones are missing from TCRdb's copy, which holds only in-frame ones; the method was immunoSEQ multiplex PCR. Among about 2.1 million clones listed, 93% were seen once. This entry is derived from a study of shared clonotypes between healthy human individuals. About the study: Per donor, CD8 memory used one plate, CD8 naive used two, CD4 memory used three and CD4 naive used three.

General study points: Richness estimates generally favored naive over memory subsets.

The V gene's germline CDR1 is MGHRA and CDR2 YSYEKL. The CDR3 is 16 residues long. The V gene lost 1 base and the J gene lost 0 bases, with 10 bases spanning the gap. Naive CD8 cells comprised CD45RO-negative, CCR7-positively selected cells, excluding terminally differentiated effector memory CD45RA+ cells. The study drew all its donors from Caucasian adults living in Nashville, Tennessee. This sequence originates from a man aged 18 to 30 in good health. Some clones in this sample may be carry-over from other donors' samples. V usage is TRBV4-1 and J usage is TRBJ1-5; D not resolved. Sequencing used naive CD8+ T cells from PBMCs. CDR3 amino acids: CASSQGLPYSNQPQHF. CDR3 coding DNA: TGCGCCAGCAGCCAAGGGCTACCTTATAGCAATCAGCCCCAGCATTTT.